Shown below are 27 T cell receptor beta chains from a single sample sequenced in a study of T cell responses to AZD1222 COVID-19 vaccine. Using immunoSEQ multiplex PCR, the repertoire was profiled, and TCRdb retains in-frame clones only, with some absent. The table has some 180,000 clones, 80% to 95% seen once; the top ten hold about 1%. Sequencing was performed on peripheral blood, taken 28 days after the second dose of the MenACWY control vaccine. The source of these receptors is an adult who received the MenACWY meningococcal vaccine as a control.

V usage is TRBV15 and J usage is TRBJ2-3; TRBD2 matches at 13 bases. The CDR3 has 15 residues. The J segment lost 5 bases and the V segment lost 6 bases, leaving 5 bases of the junction unmatched. Per germline, CDR1 LNHNV and CDR2 YYDKDF (reference sequence). The DNA for the CDR3 is TGTGCCACCAGTCGGACTAGCGGGGGAAAAGATACGCAGTATTTT. Translation: CATSRTSGGKDTQYF.

This chain uses TRBV3-1 (or the pseudogene TRBV3-2) with TRBJ1-3; weak D call: TRBD1 (6 bases). Germline values: CDR1 LGHDT, CDR2 YNNKEL (reference sequence). This CDR3 is built from 11 residues. CDR3 amino acids: CVPGGRNTIYF. The CDR3 DNA sequence: TGTGTACCGGGGGGCAGGAACACCATATATTTT.

The chain couples TRBV7-2 to TRBJ1-2; 8 bases are a match to TRBD1. The CDR3 length is 15 residues. Germline V gives CDR1 SGHTA, CDR2 FQGNSA. V dropped 5 bases and J dropped 4; count of bases not matched to a gene: 9. This CDR3 is CASSPGQGFFYGYTF. In DNA, the CDR3 is TGTGCCAGCAGCCCCGGACAGGGTTTCTTCTATGGCTACACCTTC.

V gene TRBV5-1 combines with J gene TRBJ1-1; no reliable D call. V was shortened by 0 bases and J by 4 bases, with 13 bases between the two germline ends. Germline lookup yields CDR1 SGHRS and CDR2 YFSETQ. This CDR3 has 15 residues. The CDR3 protein is CASSLVGRVSTEAFF. In DNA, the CDR3 is TGCGCCAGCAGCTTGGTCGGACGGGTTTCCACTGAAGCTTTCTTT.

The J gene is TRBJ2-7, the V gene TRBV7-9; D perhaps matches TRBD2 (7 bases). V was pared by 5 bases and J by 6 bases, with 14 bases between. The CDR3 spans 13 residues. CDR1 SEHNR and CDR2 FQNEAQ come from the germline V gene (reference sequence). The CDR3 protein is CASSLSGGAEQYF. The CDR3, as DNA: TGTGCCAGCAGCCTGAGTGGGGGGGCCGAGCAGTACTTC. The entire variable domain, with the rest obtained from reference TRBV7-9 and TRBJ2-7, is as follows: DTGVSQNPRHKITKRGQNVTFRCDPISEHNRLYWYRQTLGQGPEFLTYFQNEAQLEKSRLLSDRFSAERPKGSFSTLEIQRTEQGDSAMYLCASSLSGGAEQYFGPGTRLTVT.

The chain employs TRBV7-9 and TRBJ1-4, with 9 bases that match TRBD1. This CDR3 has 16 amino acids. Germline V CDR1 and CDR2: SEHNR, FQNEAQ (reference sequence). The J segment lost 7 bases and the V segment lost 5 bases, leaving 11 bases of the junction unmatched. The CDR3 is CASSRAGTGIGEKLFF. The CDR3, as DNA: TGTGCCAGCAGCAGGGCGGGGACAGGGATAGGTGAAAAACTGTTTTTT.

The rearrangement uses TRBV27 and TRBJ1-2; 7 bases agree with TRBD1. The junction had 15 bases not matched to a gene; V was cut back by 2 bases and J by 3 bases. There are 18 residues in the CDR3. Germline-derived CDR1 and CDR2 are MNHEY and SMNVEV (reference sequence). CDR3 DNA sequence: TGTGCCAGCAGTTTAAAGTCGTGGGGGGGAGGGGGCGACTATGGCTACACCTTC. This encodes CASSLKSWGGGGDYGYTF.

This chain links TRBV29-1 with TRBJ2-7; a possible D gene is TRBD2 (6 bases). V lost 4 bases and J lost 4, with 17 bases in between. CDR3 length: 14 residues. Germline V gives CDR1 SQVTM, CDR2 ANQGSEA. The CDR3 DNA is TGCAGCGTTGGGGGAGGCAATGCAATTTACGAGCAGTACTTC. Translating gives CSVGGGNAIYEQYF.

The chain links TRBV5-1 to TRBJ1-4; possible D gene TRBD1, 6 bases. The V gene's germline CDR1 is SGHRS and CDR2 YFSETQ. Trimming removed 4 bases at V and 7 bases at J, with 17 bases between. The CDR3 spans 15 residues. CDR3 bases: TGCGCCAGCAGCCAGGGAAGGGGGTTCGGTGAAAAACTGTTTTTT. Amino acid sequence: CASSQGRGFGEKLFF.

This rearrangement joins TRBV18 to TRBJ2-2; possibly TRBD1 or TRBD2 for D (5 bases each). Trimming took 6 bases from V and 0 from J, leaving 11 bases between them. The CDR3 has 15 residues. Germline V gene lookup returns CDR1 KGHSH and CDR2 LQKENI. CDR3 amino acids: CASSQRGANTGELFF. The CDR3 DNA reads TGTGCCAGCTCCCAACGGGGCGCGAACACCGGGGAGCTGTTTTTT.

The chain carries TRBV28 and TRBJ1-6, with a weak D call TRBD1 (5 bases). V was pared by 2 bases and J by 10 bases, with 9 bases between. CDR1 MDHEN and CDR2 SYDVKM come from the germline V gene. There are 13 residues in the CDR3. Here the CDR3 reads CASSLKWGSPLHF. Written as DNA, the CDR3 is TGTGCCAGCAGTTTAAAGTGGGGGTCACCCCTCCACTTT.

This rearrangement joins TRBV2 to TRBJ2-1; 11 bases are a match to TRBD2. This CDR3 contains 15 residues. Germline loops: CDR1 SNHLY, CDR2 FYNNEI. The V and J ends lost 4 bases and 7 bases, in that order; junction bases with no gene match: 6. CDR3 amino acids: CASSVAGGPRNEQFF. The CDR3 DNA is TGTGCCAGCAGTGTAGCGGGGGGGCCGCGGAATGAGCAGTTCTTC.

The rearrangement joins TRBV3-1 (or the pseudogene TRBV3-2) to TRBJ1-3, with 7 positions matching TRBD1. Trimming cost V 5 bases and J 1 base; bases outside gene matches: 5. CDR1 is LGHDT and CDR2 is YNNKEL in the germline V gene (reference sequence). The length of the CDR3 is 15 residues. The CDR3 region has the DNA TGTGCCAGCAGCTATCCAGGGGGATCTGGAAACACCATATATTTT. Protein sequence: CASSYPGGSGNTIYF.

This chain uses TRBV7-8 with TRBJ2-7, with D possibly matching TRBD1 (5 bases). CDR1 and CDR2 from the germline V gene are SGHVS and FQNEAQ. This CDR3 has 15 amino acids. V was trimmed by 5 bases and J by 2 bases, leaving 16 bases between them. In DNA, the CDR3 is TGTGCCAGCAGCCCCTTGCAGGACAACCCCTACGAGCAGTACTTC. Its translation is CASSPLQDNPYEQYF.

As DNA, the CDR3 is TGCAGCGTGGCCCTTCCGGGACAGGGTTTCAATCAGCCCCAGCATTTT. Translation: CSVALPGQGFNQPQHF. The chain recombines TRBV29-1 with TRBJ1-5; 9 nucleotides agree with TRBD1. CDR3 length equals 16 residues. Per the germline V gene, CDR1 is SQVTM and CDR2 is ANQGSEA. The junction had 12 bases not matched to a gene; V was cut back by 6 bases and J by 3 bases.

This rearrangement joins TRBV7-9 to TRBJ1-1, with D unresolved. In germline, CDR1 is SEHNR, CDR2 FQNEAQ (reference sequence). Trimming pared 4 bases from V and 1 base from J, leaving 10 bases between. The CDR3 sequence is 14 residues long. CDR3 amino acids: CASSSGLSNTEAFF. In DNA, the CDR3 is TGTGCCAGCAGCTCCGGACTCTCGAACACTGAAGCTTTCTTT.

V and J are TRBV5-1 and TRBJ1-1; D is undetermined. The germline gives CDR1 SGHRS, CDR2 YFSETQ. V lost 0 bases to trimming and J lost 3 bases, with 9 bases between them. This CDR3 is built from 14 residues. CDR3 in amino acids: CASSLGDIDTEAFF. CDR3 DNA sequence: TGCGCCAGCAGCTTGGGAGACATAGACACTGAAGCTTTCTTT.

V gene TRBV30 combines with J gene TRBJ1-2; possibly TRBD1 for D (5 bases). Trimming shortened V by 0 bases and J by 7 bases, and 15 bases separated the two germline ends. Germline-derived CDR1 and CDR2 are GTSNPN and SVGIG (reference sequence). The CDR3 is made up of 14 amino acids. CDR3 bases: TGTGCCTGGAGTGTCGGGGGTCGCAGTCTTGGCTACACCTTC. This encodes CAWSVGGRSLGYTF.

The chain couples TRBV11-2 to TRBJ2-2; D is unclear. Per germline, CDR1 SGHAT and CDR2 FQNNGV. V lost 1 base and J lost 10, with 7 bases in between. The CDR3 consists of 12 residues. CDR3 DNA sequence: TGTGCCAGCAGCTTAGCGGCCCTGGAGCTGTTTTTT. It translates to CASSLAALELFF.

CDR3 protein: CASREQGSIGGNTIYF. The CDR3 DNA is TGTGCCAGCAGGGAACAGGGGAGCATAGGTGGAAACACCATATATTTT. V and J are TRBV6-1 and TRBJ1-3; 7 bases match TRBD1. The V segment lost 6 bases and the J segment 3 bases; nucleotides outside the gene matches: 11. The CDR3 consists of 16 residues. Germline V gives CDR1 MNHNS, CDR2 SASEGT.

This sequence joins TRBV6-5 and TRBJ2-7, with D tentatively TRBD1 (6 bases). The CDR3 extends over 13 amino acids. V was trimmed by 5 bases and J by 4 bases, leaving 12 bases between them. Germline CDR1 and CDR2: MNHEY and SVGAGI. The CDR3 region has the DNA TGTGCCAGCAGTCTACAGGGTACTTACGAGCAGTACTTC. Amino acids: CASSLQGTYEQYF.

This clone occurred a few times. CDR3 sequence reads: CASSQLRGGSNYGYTF. DNA for the CDR3: TGTGCCAGCAGCCAACTGCGAGGGGGGAGCAACTATGGCTACACCTTC. The rearrangement uses TRBV3-1 (or the pseudogene TRBV3-2) and TRBJ1-2, with TRBD1 as a possible D gene (6 bases). V gave up 2 bases and J gave up 2 bases, with 15 bases separating them. Germline V gives CDR1 LGHDT, CDR2 YNNKEL (reference sequence). There are 16 residues in the CDR3.

The chain uses TRBV9 and TRBJ2-1; TRBD2 is a possible D gene (6 bases). Germline V lookup: CDR1 SGDLS, CDR2 YYNGEE. CDR3 length: 15 residues. The ends were cut back, 2 bases at V and 2 bases at J, with 11 bases in the middle. The DNA of the CDR3 is TGTGCCAGCAGCGTCACTAGCTCCCCCTACAATGAGCAGTTCTTC. Its translation: CASSVTSSPYNEQFF.

The gene calls are TRBV3-1 (or the pseudogene TRBV3-2) and TRBJ1-5; D might be TRBD1 (6 bases). Germline CDR1 reads LGHDT; CDR2 reads YNNKEL (reference sequence). The CDR3 runs 15 residues. V shed 1 base and J shed 6 bases, with 13 bases lying between them. The CDR3 loop is CASSQGRVGGQPQHF. The CDR3 nucleotides read TGTGCCAGCAGCCAAGGGAGGGTAGGGGGTCAGCCCCAGCATTTT.

This chain joins TRBV6-5 and TRBJ2-1, with 7 bases fitting TRBD1. Trimming took 6 bases from V and 6 from J; bases not matched to a gene: 8. The CDR3 contains 14 residues. The germline V gene has CDR1 MNHEY and CDR2 SVGAGI. CDR3: CASRDDRVTNEQFF. CDR3 nucleotide sequence: TGTGCCAGCAGGGATGACAGGGTGACCAATGAGCAGTTCTTC.

This clone occurred once. The chain carries TRBV2 and TRBJ1-1, with TRBD1 as a possible D gene (5 bases). V lost 1 base, J lost 1 base, and 10 bases lay in between. Germline CDR1 reads SNHLY; CDR2 reads FYNNEI. This CDR3 region has 15 residues. CDR3 sequence reads: CASSEGPGGNTEAFF. For the CDR3, the DNA is TGTGCCAGCAGTGAAGGACCCGGGGGGAACACTGAAGCTTTCTTT.

V and J are TRBV7-2 and TRBJ1-4; no firm D call. The CDR3 loop spans 12 amino acids. V shed 8 bases and J shed 8 bases, with 12 bases lying between them. Germline V CDR1 and CDR2: SGHTA, FQGNSA. This CDR3 reads CASGWGGEKLFF. The CDR3 nucleotides read TGTGCCAGCGGATGGGGAGGGGAAAAACTGTTTTTT.